This TCR beta chain was sequenced in a study of identical twins. Study-wide results and limits: Twin pairs' shared out-of-frame alpha sequences were enriched in low generation probability.

Remarks on this clonotype: What it binds is not known.

Germline V gene lookup returns CDR1 SNHLY and CDR2 FYNNEI. Between the trimmed V and J ends, which lost 7 bases and 5 bases, there was a span of 15 bases. This CDR3 is built from 13 residues. A universal primer site was added by template switching, and unique molecular identifiers were carried by the cDNA. Each CDR3 protein is one row after TCRdb ran MiXCR on the 5' RACE reads. There are under 350,000 distinct CDR3 sequences in the sample; over 8.5% occur only once, and about 7.1% lies in the top ten. These sequences were also reported in another study, on yellow fever vaccine responses in identical twins.

Sequencing was carried out using CD8+ T cells sorted from blood. The chain carries TRBV2 and TRBJ2-7; unclear D gene. The receptor was isolated from a woman between 18 and 29 years old in good health. CDR3: CASIRAAGHEQYF. CDR3 sequence (DNA): TGTGCCAGCATTCGGGCCGCCGGGCACGAGCAGTACTTC.